This T cell receptor beta chain was documented in a study of blood T cells in healthy people across ages. The CDR3 covers 12 residues. The germline V gene encodes CDR1 SEHNR and CDR2 FQNEAQ (reference sequence). This clonotype was seen more than once but under ten times. One end of the junction does not line up with germline, which may come from a read error. Using a J-beta primer mix together with a sample-barcoded 5' primer, a second PCR was run for roughly 7 to 11 cycles. Every cDNA was tagged by a template-switch adaptor with 12 random nucleotides. Every sample gave at least 3 million paired-end reads containing CDR3. TCRdb processed the 5' RACE reads anew with MiXCR; each CDR3 protein has one entry. The table has under 950,000 distinct CDR3 sequences, 20% to 25% seen once; the top ten hold roughly 22%.

The chain uses TRBV7-9 and TRBJ2-5, with D unclear. The sequenced material came from blood. The receptor was derived from a man between 65 and 85 years old in good health. The CDR3 DNA sequence: TGTGCCAGCAGCAACTTTCAAGAGACCCAGCACTTC. Its translation: CASSNFQETQHF.